Here is one T cell receptor beta chain with its context. What it binds is not known. The CDR3 covers 15 residues. Per germline, CDR1 MNHEY and CDR2 SVGEGT. V lost 0 bases and J 5 bases, leaving 13 bases between the germline ends. The entry originates in a study of T-cell memory formation after mild COVID-19. The overall study: Largely, TCR clusters stayed within a single donor.

The 5'RACE method, run with constant-segment primers, produced TCR alpha and TCR beta cDNA libraries (carrying sample barcodes and UMIs). TCRdb independently ran MiXCR on the 5' RACE reads; one entry per CDR3 protein. The sample has 150,000 to 200,000 distinct CDR3 sequences, around a third seen once. Overall study findings and caveats: Pre-infection memory contained some responding clones, which suggested that cross-reactive memory had joined. Clones that contracted from day 15 to 85 had balanced CD4/CD8; later expanders were CD4+ biased.

The receptor's source is an adult woman who had mild COVID-19 (a few samples of this study predate the infection). Cell type and time point are not known. The sequencing sample was made of PBMCs or a T cell subset sorted from them (not recorded which). V and J are TRBV6-2 or TRBV6-3 and TRBJ1-1, with D possibly TRBD1 on 5 matching bases. CDR3 in DNA: TGTGCCAGCAGTTACTCGATTTTGGGGGGGACTGAAGCTTTCTTT. Translating it yields CASSYSILGGTEAFF.